One and the same sample provided the 14 T cell receptor beta chains below, sequenced in a study of T-cell reconstitution after alpha-beta-depleted transplantation in children. The library targeted TCRbeta and was prepared with unique molecular identifiers. TCRdb fed the PCR reads into MiXCR, producing one record per CDR3 protein. The sample holds 200,000 or so distinct CDR3 sequences, around 7% seen once. Sequences were derived from PBMCs, sampled before TCRalphabeta/CD19-depleted stem cell transplant. The receptor set was obtained from a boy aged 2 to 10 with acute lymphoblastic leukemia, due to receive a stem cell transplant.

This clonotype occurred many times. The chain links TRBV28 to TRBJ2-7; D remains ambiguous. Trimming cost V 5 bases and J 2 bases, with 19 bases left between them. The germline CDR1 and CDR2 sequences are MDHEN and SYDVKM. This CDR3 region has 16 residues. The DNA for the CDR3 is TGTGCCAGCAGTCGTAGGATAATGGGGTTTACCTACGAGCAGTACTTC. It encodes CASSRRIMGFTYEQYF.

The chain carries TRBV5-1 and TRBJ1-2; 7 bases agree with TRBD1. CDR3 size: 16 residues. The V gene's germline CDR1 is SGHRS and CDR2 YFSETQ. V lost 0 bases and J lost 4; bases outside the gene matches: 9. The CDR3 sequence: CASSLDRDSVFYGYTF. DNA for the CDR3: TGCGCCAGCAGCTTGGACAGGGACAGCGTCTTCTATGGCTACACCTTC. The full variable domain, its missing parts supplied by reference TRBV5-1 and TRBJ1-2, is KAGVTQTPRYLIKTRGQQVTLSCSPISGHRSVSWYQQTPGQGLQFLFEYFSETQRNKGNFPGRFSGRQFSNSRSEMNVSTLELGDSALYLCASSLDRDSVFYGYTFGSGTRLTVV.

At least ten counts were recorded for this clonotype. The chain has TRBV6-4 and TRBJ2-2; TRBD2 agrees at 8 bases. CDR1 MRHNA and CDR2 SNTAGT come from the germline V gene. J lost 6 bases, V lost 0 bases, and 0 bases had no gene match. The CDR3 runs 14 residues. The CDR3 loop reads CASSDSRGAGELFF. CDR3 nucleotide sequence: TGTGCCAGCAGTGACTCGCGGGGGGCCGGGGAGCTGTTTTTT.

This chain connects TRBV5-1 to TRBJ2-5, with TRBD2 matching over 9 bases. The CDR3 has 15 residues. The ends lost 1 base at V and 0 bases at J; junction bases unmatched: 1. CDR1 is SGHRS and CDR2 is YFSETQ in the germline V gene. The CDR3 nucleotides read TGCGCCAGCAGCTTGACTAGCGGGTACCAAGAGACCCAGTACTTC. It specifies CASSLTSGYQETQYF.

This clonotype was picked up many times. This chain links TRBV7-9 with TRBJ2-7; 7 bases align to TRBD1. The length of the CDR3 is 15 residues. The V segment lost 5 bases and the J segment 3 bases; nucleotides outside the gene matches: 10. Germline values: CDR1 SEHNR, CDR2 FQNEAQ (reference sequence). For the CDR3, the DNA is TGTGCCAGCAGCCTCGAGGGGGCTGTTTACTACGAGCAGTACTTC. The encoded protein is CASSLEGAVYYEQYF.

CDR3 region: CASSRTGKGQPQHF. CDR3 coding DNA: TGTGCCAGCTCACGGACAGGGAAGGGTCAGCCCCAGCATTTT. J is TRBJ1-5 and V is TRBV18, with 8 bases lining up with TRBD1. The germline V gene has CDR1 KGHSH and CDR2 LQKENI. This CDR3 is 14 amino acids long. V dropped 4 bases and J dropped 6; count of bases not matched to a gene: 5. Drawing the rest from reference TRBV18 and TRBJ1-5, the complete variable domain is NAGVMQNPRHLVRRRGQEARLRCSPMKGHSHVYWYRQLPEEGLKFMVYLQKENIIDESGMPKERFSAEFPKEGPSILRIQQVVRGDSAAYFCASSRTGKGQPQHFGDGTRLSIL.

This clonotype was picked up many times. The V call is TRBV5-6, the J call TRBJ2-2; D not certain. CDR1 and CDR2 (germline): SGHDT, YYEEEE. CDR3 length equals 14 residues. V shed 3 bases and J shed 6 bases, with 12 bases lying between them. DNA of the CDR3: TGTGCCAGCAGCTCAGTTGTACGGCCCGGGGAGCTGTTTTTT. This encodes CASSSVVRPGELFF.

This clonotype was picked up many times. V gene TRBV28 combines with J gene TRBJ2-4, with a tentative D call TRBD2 (6 bases). Germline loops: CDR1 MDHEN, CDR2 SYDVKM. CDR3 length equals 13 residues. V gave up 5 bases and J gave up 9 bases, with 14 bases separating them. The CDR3 DNA reads TGTGCCAGCAGTCTGAGAGCCGGGGGCATTCAGTACTTC. It specifies CASSLRAGGIQYF.

The chain carries TRBV29-1 and TRBJ2-6, with D tentatively TRBD2 (6 bases). The CDR3 length is 17 residues. Trimming stripped 0 bases from V and 5 bases from J, with 17 bases between. Germline assignment: CDR1 SQVTM and CDR2 ANQGSEA. The CDR3 DNA sequence: TGCAGCGTTGAAGAAAGCGGGTTGCCTCTAAGGGCCAACGTCCTGACTTTC. This encodes CSVEESGLPLRANVLTF.

The chain employs TRBV3-1 and TRBJ2-1; the D gene is possibly TRBD2 (6 bases). The germline gives CDR1 LGHDT, CDR2 YNNKEL (reference sequence). The CDR3 is 19 amino acids. Trimming removed 0 bases from V and 0 bases from J, with 18 bases in between. This chain's CDR3 is CASSQEARDFSSSYNEQFF. DNA for the CDR3: TGTGCCAGCAGCCAAGAGGCCCGGGACTTTTCGAGCTCCTACAATGAGCAGTTCTTC.

This clonotype was found many times. This chain uses TRBV12-3 or TRBV12-4 with TRBJ1-4; 9 bases are a match to TRBD1. Trimming cost V 5 bases and J 8 bases; bases outside gene matches: 9. This CDR3 region has 15 residues. CDR3 sequence: CASSLLGTGTEKLFF. CDR3 nucleotide sequence: TGTGCCAGCAGTCTCCTCGGGACAGGGACAGAAAAACTGTTTTTT.

This clonotype was counted at least ten times. The chain employs TRBV28 and TRBJ2-7, with 10 bases lining up with TRBD1. This CDR3 is built from 15 residues. Germline lookup yields CDR1 MDHEN and CDR2 SYDVKM. The ends lost 4 bases at V and 6 bases at J; junction bases unmatched: 9. CDR3 sequence (DNA): TGTGCCAGCAGTTCAACCGGGACAGGGGCCTTCGAGCAGTACTTC. Translated, it gives CASSSTGTGAFEQYF.

The V gene is TRBV6-2 or TRBV6-3, the J gene TRBJ2-1; perhaps TRBD1 as D (6 bases). The CDR3 totals 15 residues. V was shortened by 5 bases and J by 6 bases, with 17 bases between the two germline ends. Germline CDR1 reads MNHEY; CDR2 reads SVGEGT. The CDR3 protein is CASSNRDNVANEQFF. CDR3 bases: TGTGCCAGCAGTAACCGGGACAACGTCGCCAATGAGCAGTTCTTC.

This clonotype was seen repeatedly, ten times or more. The chain combines TRBV5-6 with TRBJ2-3; perhaps D is TRBD1 or TRBD2 (5 bases each). The V end was cut by 0 bases, the J end by 5 bases, with 16 bases between. This CDR3 has 16 residues. Germline assignment: CDR1 SGHDT and CDR2 YYEEEE. The CDR3 here is CASSLDTGRGIDTQYF. The CDR3 DNA reads TGTGCCAGCAGCTTGGACACGGGGCGAGGGATAGATACGCAGTATTTT.